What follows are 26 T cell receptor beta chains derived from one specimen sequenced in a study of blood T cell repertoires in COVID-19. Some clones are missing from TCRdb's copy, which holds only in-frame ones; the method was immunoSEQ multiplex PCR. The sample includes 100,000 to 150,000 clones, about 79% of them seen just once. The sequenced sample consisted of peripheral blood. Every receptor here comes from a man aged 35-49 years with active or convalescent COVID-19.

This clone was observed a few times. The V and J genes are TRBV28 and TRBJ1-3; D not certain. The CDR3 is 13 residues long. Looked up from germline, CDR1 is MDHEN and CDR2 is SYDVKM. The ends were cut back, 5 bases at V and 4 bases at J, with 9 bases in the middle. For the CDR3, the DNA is TGTGCCAGCAGTCCCCCGGTGGGAAACACCATATATTTT. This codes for CASSPPVGNTIYF.

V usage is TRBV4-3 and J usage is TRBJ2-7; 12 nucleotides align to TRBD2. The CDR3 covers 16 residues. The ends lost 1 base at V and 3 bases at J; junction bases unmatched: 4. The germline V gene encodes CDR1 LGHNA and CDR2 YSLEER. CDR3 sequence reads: CASSQAPSGGGYEQYF. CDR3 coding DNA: TGCGCCAGCAGCCAAGCCCCTAGCGGGGGGGGCTACGAGCAGTACTTC.

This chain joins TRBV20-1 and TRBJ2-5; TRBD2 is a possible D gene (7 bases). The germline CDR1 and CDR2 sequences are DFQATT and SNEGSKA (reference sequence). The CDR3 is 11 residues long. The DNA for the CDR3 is TGCTCCGGGGGGCATTCAGAGACCCAGTACTTC. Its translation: CSGGHSETQYF.

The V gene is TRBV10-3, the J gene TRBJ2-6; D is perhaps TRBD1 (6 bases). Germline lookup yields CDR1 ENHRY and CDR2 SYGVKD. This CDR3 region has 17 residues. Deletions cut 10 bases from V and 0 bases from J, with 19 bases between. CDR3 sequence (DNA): TGTGCCACCCCGGGACACCAGAAAACCTCTGGGGCCAACGTCCTGACTTTC. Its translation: CATPGHQKTSGANVLTF.

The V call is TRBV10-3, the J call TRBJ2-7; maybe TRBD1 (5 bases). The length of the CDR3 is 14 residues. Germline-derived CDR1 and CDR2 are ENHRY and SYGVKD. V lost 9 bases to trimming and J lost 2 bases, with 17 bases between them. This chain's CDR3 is CAIGEGQGPYEQYF. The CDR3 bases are TGTGCCATTGGGGAAGGGCAGGGCCCCTACGAGCAGTACTTC.

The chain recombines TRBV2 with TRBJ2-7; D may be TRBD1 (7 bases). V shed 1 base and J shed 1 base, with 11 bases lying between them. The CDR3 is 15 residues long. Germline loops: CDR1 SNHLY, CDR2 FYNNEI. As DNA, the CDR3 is TGTGCCAGCAGTGAAGGGGCAGGGGGGTCCTACGAGCAGTACTTC. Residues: CASSEGAGGSYEQYF.

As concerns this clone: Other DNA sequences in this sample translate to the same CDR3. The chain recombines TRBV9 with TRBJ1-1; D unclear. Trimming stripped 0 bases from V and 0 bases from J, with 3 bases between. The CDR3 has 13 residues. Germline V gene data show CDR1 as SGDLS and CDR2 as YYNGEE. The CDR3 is CASSVAVNTEAFF. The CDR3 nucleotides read TGTGCCAGCAGCGTAGCTGTGAACACTGAAGCTTTCTTT.

This chain's CDR3 is CASSLGDTEGQPQHF. CDR3 DNA: TGTGCCAGCAGCTTAGGGGACACTGAGGGGCAGCCCCAGCATTTT. The chain carries TRBV7-9 and TRBJ1-5; weak D call: TRBD1 (6 bases). The CDR3 has 15 amino acids. Trimming removed 1 base at V and 7 bases at J, with 14 bases between. Looked up from germline, CDR1 is SEHNR and CDR2 is FQNEAQ (reference sequence). Based on the CDR3 plus reference TRBV7-9 and TRBJ1-5, the full variable domain is DTGVSQNPRHKITKRGQNVTFRCDPISEHNRLYWYRQTLGQGPEFLTYFQNEAQLEKSRLLSDRFSAERPKGSFSTLEIQRTEQGDSAMYLCASSLGDTEGQPQHFGDGTRLSIL.

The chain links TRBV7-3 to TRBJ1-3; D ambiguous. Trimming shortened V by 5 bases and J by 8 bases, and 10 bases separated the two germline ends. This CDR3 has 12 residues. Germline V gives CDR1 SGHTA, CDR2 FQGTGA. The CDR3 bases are TGTGCCAGCAGCCCTCCCAGCGACACCATATATTTT. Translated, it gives CASSPPSDTIYF.

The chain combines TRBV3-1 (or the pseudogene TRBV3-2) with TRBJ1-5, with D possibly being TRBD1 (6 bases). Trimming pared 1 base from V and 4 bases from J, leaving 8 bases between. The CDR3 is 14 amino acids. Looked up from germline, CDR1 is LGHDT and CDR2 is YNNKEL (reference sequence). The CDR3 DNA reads TGTGCCAGCAGCCAAGCAGGGGTTAATCAGCCCCAGCATTTT. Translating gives CASSQAGVNQPQHF.

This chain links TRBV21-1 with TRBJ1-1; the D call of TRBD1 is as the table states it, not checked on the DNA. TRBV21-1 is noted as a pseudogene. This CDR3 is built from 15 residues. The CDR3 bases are TGTGCCAGCAGCTACGGACAGGGAATGAACACTGAAGCTTTCTTT. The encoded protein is CASSYGQGMNTEAFF.

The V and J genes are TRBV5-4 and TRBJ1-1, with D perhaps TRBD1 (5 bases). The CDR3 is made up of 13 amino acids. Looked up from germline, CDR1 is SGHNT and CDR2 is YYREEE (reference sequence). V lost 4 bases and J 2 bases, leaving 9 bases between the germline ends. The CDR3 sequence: CASSPGINTEAFF. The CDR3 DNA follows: TGTGCCAGCAGCCCAGGGATCAACACTGAAGCTTTCTTT.

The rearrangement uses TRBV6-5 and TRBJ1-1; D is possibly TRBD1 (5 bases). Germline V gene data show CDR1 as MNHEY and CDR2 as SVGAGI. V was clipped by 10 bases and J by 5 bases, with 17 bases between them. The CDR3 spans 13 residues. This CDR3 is CATRGVLGTEAFF. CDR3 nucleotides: TGTGCCACCCGGGGGGTTTTGGGGACTGAAGCTTTCTTT.

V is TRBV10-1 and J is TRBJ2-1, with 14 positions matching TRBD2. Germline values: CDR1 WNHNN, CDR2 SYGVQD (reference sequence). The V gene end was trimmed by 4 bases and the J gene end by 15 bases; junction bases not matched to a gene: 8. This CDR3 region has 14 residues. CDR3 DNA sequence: TGCGCCAGCAGTGTAGGGGGACTAGCGGGAGATCGGTTCTTC. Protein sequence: CASSVGGLAGDRFF.

The CDR3 here is CASSLRGRGDEKLFF. CDR3 DNA: TGTGCCAGCAGTTTACGAGGGAGGGGGGATGAAAAACTGTTTTTT. V gene TRBV28 combines with J gene TRBJ1-4, with a tentative D call TRBD1 (6 bases). Trimming removed 2 bases at V and 6 bases at J, with 13 bases between. Germline V gives CDR1 MDHEN, CDR2 SYDVKM. The CDR3 covers 15 residues.

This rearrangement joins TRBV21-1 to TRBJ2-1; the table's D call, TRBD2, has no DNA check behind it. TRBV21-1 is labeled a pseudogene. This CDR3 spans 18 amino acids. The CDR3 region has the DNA TGTGCCAGCAGCAGGGAGACAGGGAAGACTAGCGGCTACAATGAGCAGTTCTTC. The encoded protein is CASSRETGKTSGYNEQFF.

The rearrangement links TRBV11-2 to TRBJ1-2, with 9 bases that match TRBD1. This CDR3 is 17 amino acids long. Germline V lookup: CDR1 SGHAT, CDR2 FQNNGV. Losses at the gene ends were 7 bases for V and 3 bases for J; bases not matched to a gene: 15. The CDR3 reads CASKGVGQGFVDYGYTF. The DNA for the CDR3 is TGTGCCAGCAAAGGAGTGGGACAGGGATTCGTAGACTATGGCTACACCTTC. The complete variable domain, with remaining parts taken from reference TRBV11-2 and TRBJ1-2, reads EAGVAQSPRYKIIEKRQSVAFWCNPISGHATLYWYQQILGQGPKLLIQFQNNGVVDDSQLPKDRFSAERLKGVDSTLKIQPAKLEDSAVYLCASKGVGQGFVDYGYTFGSGTRLTVV.

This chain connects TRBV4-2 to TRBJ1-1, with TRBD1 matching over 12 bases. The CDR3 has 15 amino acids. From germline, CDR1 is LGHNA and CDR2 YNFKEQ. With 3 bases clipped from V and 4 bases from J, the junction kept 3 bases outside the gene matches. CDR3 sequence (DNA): TGTGCCAGCAGCCATAGGGACAGGGGGCCCACTGAAGCTTTCTTT. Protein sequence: CASSHRDRGPTEAFF.

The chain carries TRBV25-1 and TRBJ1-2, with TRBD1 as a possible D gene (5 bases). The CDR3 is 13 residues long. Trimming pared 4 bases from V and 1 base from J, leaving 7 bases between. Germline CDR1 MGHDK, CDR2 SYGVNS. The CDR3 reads CASSATVNYGYTF. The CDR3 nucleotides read TGTGCCAGCAGTGCGACAGTTAACTATGGCTACACCTTC.

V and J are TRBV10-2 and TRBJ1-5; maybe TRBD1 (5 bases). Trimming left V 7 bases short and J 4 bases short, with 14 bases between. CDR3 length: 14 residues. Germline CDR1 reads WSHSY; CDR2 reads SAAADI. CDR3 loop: CASTESSGNQPQHF. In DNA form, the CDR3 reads TGCGCCAGCACCGAGTCGTCAGGGAATCAGCCCCAGCATTTT.

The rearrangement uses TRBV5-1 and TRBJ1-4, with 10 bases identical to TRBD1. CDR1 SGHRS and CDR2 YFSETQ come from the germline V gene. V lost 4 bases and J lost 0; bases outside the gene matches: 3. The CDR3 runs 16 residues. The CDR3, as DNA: TGCGCCAGCAGCGCCGGACAGGGGGCAACTAATGAAAAACTGTTTTTT. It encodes CASSAGQGATNEKLFF.

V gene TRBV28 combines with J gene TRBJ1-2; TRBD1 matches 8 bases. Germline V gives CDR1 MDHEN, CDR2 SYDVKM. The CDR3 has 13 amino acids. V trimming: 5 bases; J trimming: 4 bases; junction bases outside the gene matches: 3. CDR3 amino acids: CASSDRGGYGYTF. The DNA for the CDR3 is TGTGCCAGCAGTGACAGGGGAGGCTATGGCTACACCTTC.

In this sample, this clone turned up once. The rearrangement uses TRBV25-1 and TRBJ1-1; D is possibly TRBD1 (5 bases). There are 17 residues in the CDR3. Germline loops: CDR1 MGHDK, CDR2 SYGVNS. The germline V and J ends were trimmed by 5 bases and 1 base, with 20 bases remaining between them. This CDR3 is CASSPLDWAQGNTEAFF. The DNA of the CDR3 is TGTGCCAGCAGTCCATTAGATTGGGCCCAGGGGAACACTGAAGCTTTCTTT.

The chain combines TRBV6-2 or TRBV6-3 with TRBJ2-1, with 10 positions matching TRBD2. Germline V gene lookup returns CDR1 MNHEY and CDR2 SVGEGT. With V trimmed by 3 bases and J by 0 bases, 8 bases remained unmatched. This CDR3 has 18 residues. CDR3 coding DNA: TGTGCCAGCAGTTATCTTGGAGCGGGAGGGAGCTCCTACAATGAGCAGTTCTTC. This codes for CASSYLGAGGSSYNEQFF.

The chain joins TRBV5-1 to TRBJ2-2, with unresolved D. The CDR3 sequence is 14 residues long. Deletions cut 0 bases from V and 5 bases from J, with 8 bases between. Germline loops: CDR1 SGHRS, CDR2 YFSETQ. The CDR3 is CASSLDSSTGELFF. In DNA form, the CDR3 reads TGCGCCAGCAGCTTGGATTCGTCTACCGGGGAGCTGTTTTTT.

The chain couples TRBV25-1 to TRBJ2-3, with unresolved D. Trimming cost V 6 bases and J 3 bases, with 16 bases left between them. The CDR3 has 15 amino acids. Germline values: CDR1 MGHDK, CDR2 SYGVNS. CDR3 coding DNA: TGTGCCAGCAGCAAATTACGAGGAGTGACAGATACGCAGTATTTT. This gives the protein CASSKLRGVTDTQYF.